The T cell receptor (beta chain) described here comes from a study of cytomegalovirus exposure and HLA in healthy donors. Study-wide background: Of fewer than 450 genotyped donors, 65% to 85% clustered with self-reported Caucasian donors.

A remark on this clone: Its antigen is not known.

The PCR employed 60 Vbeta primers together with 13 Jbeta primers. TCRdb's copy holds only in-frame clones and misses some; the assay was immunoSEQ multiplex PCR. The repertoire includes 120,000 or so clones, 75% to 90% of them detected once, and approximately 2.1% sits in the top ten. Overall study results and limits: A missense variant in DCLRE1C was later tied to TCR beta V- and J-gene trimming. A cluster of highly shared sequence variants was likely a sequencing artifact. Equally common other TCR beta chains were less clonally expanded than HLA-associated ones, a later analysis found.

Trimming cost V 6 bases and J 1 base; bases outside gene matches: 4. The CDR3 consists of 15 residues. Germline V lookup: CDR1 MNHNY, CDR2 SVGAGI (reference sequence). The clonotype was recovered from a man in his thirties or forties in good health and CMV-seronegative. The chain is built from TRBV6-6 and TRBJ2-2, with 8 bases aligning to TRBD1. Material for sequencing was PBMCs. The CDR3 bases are TGTGCCAGCAGAACCGGGACAGGGAACACCGGGGAGCTGTTTTTT. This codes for CASRTGTGNTGELFF.